Given below is one TCR beta chain in context. Antigen unknown. V dropped 5 bases and J dropped 1 base, with 11 bases sitting between them. Looked up from germline, CDR1 is SGHAT and CDR2 is FQNNGV. This CDR3 is 14 amino acids long. Subsequent to a culture period of about ten days, CD4+ T cells were isolated. The participants, recipients of two vaccine doses, got either BNT162b2 or mRNA-1273. Vaccine recipients lacked prior SARS-CoV-2 infection and had negative nucleocapsid antibodies. TCRdb keeps only in-frame clones here, not all; method: immunoSEQ multiplex PCR. The repertoire holds about 73,000 clones, with 73% as singletons. These data come from a study of vaccination effects on CD4 cells after COVID-19. Study at large: Before any sequencing was done, the ViraFEST assay used viral peptide pools to expand antigen-specific CD4+ T cells. Supplemented with 9.5 to 10 IU/ml IL-2 and 9.5 to 10 ug/ml peptides, more than 1.5 million PBMC per well were kept in culture. The study's findings and limits: Marked clonal contraction of both clone types appeared late after vaccination.

The chain is built from TRBV11-2 and TRBJ2-5; D is uncertain. The TCR was taken from a human donor who received a COVID-19 vaccine. The specimen was CD4+ T cells from PBMCs cultured without peptide, collected after COVID-19 vaccination. CDR3 sequence reads: CASSERQIQETQYF. Here the CDR3 DNA reads TGTGCCAGCAGCGAACGACAAATCCAAGAGACCCAGTACTTC. Full variable domain (rest looked up from reference TRBV11-2 and TRBJ2-5): EAGVAQSPRYKIIEKRQSVAFWCNPISGHATLYWYQQILGQGPKLLIQFQNNGVVDDSQLPKDRFSAERLKGVDSTLKIQPAKLEDSAVYLCASSERQIQETQYFGPGTRLLVL.